This entry is about one T cell receptor beta chain. Sequencing was performed with immunoSEQ multiplex PCR; in TCRdb, only in-frame clones are kept and a portion is missing. The sample lists fewer than 900,000 clones, approximately 88% occurring once. These data belong to a study of Ad26.COV2.S vaccination and SARS-CoV-2 variants. The treatment denotes: roughly 19 received Ad26.COV2.S at low or high dose, single or two shots; roughly five received placebo; per-sample allocation not given. Samples analyzed were those drawn on day 63 after the first vaccine or placebo injection. Germline CDR1 GTSNPN, CDR2 SVGIG (reference sequence). This CDR3 contains 15 residues. Trimming took 4 bases from V and 6 from J, leaving 16 bases between them.

Here the sequenced sample was peripheral blood, taken in a trial of Ad26.COV2.S vaccine versus placebo. The gene calls are TRBV30 and TRBJ1-6, with D tentatively TRBD1 (5 bases). This sequence originates from a person aged 18-60 years who received the Ad26.COV2.S COVID-19 vaccine or a placebo. In nucleotides, the CDR3 is TGTGCCTGGAATGTAGGACAACTTCGTAATTCACCCCTCCACTTT. Its translation: CAWNVGQLRNSPLHF. The full variable domain, completed using reference TRBV30 and TRBJ1-6, is SQTIHQWPATLVQPVGSPLSLECTVEGTSNPNLYWYRQAAGRGLQLLFYSVGIGQISSEVPQNLSASRPQDRQFILSSKKLLLSDSGFYLCAWNVGQLRNSPLHFGNGTRLTVT.